This T cell receptor beta chain was found in a study of technical replicates of blood from a few donors. This clone showed up just once. Using immunoSEQ multiplex PCR, the repertoire was profiled, and TCRdb retains in-frame clones only, with some absent. The table shows 55,000 to 75,000 clones, with over 80% occurring only once. The clonotype originates from a human donor in good health. Sequences were obtained from T cells isolated from PBMCs.

The CDR3 bases are TGTGCCAGCTCCCCGACAGAGATTCTCTATGGCTACACCTTC. It translates to CASSPTEILYGYTF. This rearrangement joins TRBV18 to TRBJ1-2; tentative D call: TRBD1 (5 bases). Germline V lookup: CDR1 KGHSH, CDR2 LQKENI. The CDR3 extends over 14 amino acids. Trimming took 6 bases from V and 4 from J, leaving 15 bases between them.